This T cell receptor beta chain was sequenced during a study of regulatory T cells in long-lasting Graves disease. V dropped 8 bases and J dropped 0 bases, with 16 bases sitting between them. Germline V gene data show CDR1 as MNHNS and CDR2 as SASEGT. This CDR3 has 15 amino acids. Remarks on this clonotype: What it recognizes is unknown.

Through Arm-PCR of CDR3 regions and iRepertoire HTBI primers, TCR beta libraries were built. TCRdb analysed the multiplex PCR reads with MiXCR anew, one entry per CDR3 protein. Here the sample spans about 420,000 distinct CDR3 sequences, about 17% being singletons. Indicated time point: newly diagnosed GD, antithyroid drugs for less than 3 months. The authors made the TCR library using RNA they extracted from PBMCs. Study results and caveats: Repertoires from persistent disease leaned toward TRBV28, TRBJ1-2 and TRBJ2-5.

These data also featured in a second study, about T cells in Graves' hyperthyroidism and ophthalmopathy. That work adds: Diagnosis relied on clinical symptoms, serum thyroxine and TRAb, thyroid ultrasound and orbital computed tomography. Blood also showed most of the thyroid clonotypes that were expanded above 0.001.

This TCR came from a young woman with Graves disease. The sequenced sample was peripheral blood mononuclear cells (PBMCs), obtained at new diagnosis, from a patient treated with antithyroid drugs. The V gene is TRBV6-1, the J gene TRBJ1-2; perhaps TRBD1 as D (6 bases). The CDR3, as DNA: TGTGCCAGCTCTAATACAGGGATTTCTAACTATGGCTACACCTTC. It specifies CASSNTGISNYGYTF.